One and the same sample provided the 29 T cell receptor beta chains below, sequenced in a study of CD8+CD57+ T cells in acquired aplastic anemia. The use of genomic DNA as template underpinned the TCR beta VDJ and CDR3 profiling. TCRdb redid the calling of the reads with MiXCR, one entry per CDR3 protein. The sample consists of hundreds of thousands of distinct CDR3 sequences, approximately 33% of them appearing once. Sequencing involved patients with CD8+CD57+ cell expansion previously shown by flow cytometry. Sequenced input: sorted CD4+, CD8+, or CD8+CD57+ T cells (not recorded which) from PBMCs. All receptors derive from a human donor with aplastic anemia.

The chain has TRBV6-1 and TRBJ2-7; 7 bases map to TRBD2. The CDR3 loop spans 15 amino acids. Trimming at V came to 3 bases and at J to 6 bases, leaving 11 bases not matched to a gene. Per germline, CDR1 MNHNS and CDR2 SASEGT. Here the CDR3 reads CASSDKNAGVLEQYF. The CDR3 DNA reads as TGTGCCAGCAGTGATAAAAACGCGGGAGTTCTCGAGCAGTACTTC.

This clonotype has at least ten counts. The CDR3: CASSTGLGQPQHF. The CDR3 DNA reads TGTGCCAGCAGTACGGGGCTTGGTCAGCCCCAGCATTTT. The rearrangement uses TRBV7-3 and TRBJ1-5; tentative D call: TRBD1 (5 bases). Germline CDR1 is SGHTA and CDR2 is FQGTGA. CDR3 length equals 13 residues. V lost 6 bases and J 6 bases, leaving 12 bases between the germline ends. Combining the CDR3 with reference TRBV7-3 and TRBJ1-5 gives the whole variable domain GAGVSQTPSNKVTEKGKYVELRCDPISGHTALYWYRQSLGQGPEFLIYFQGTGAADDSGLPNDRFFAVRPEGSVSTLKIQRTERGDSAVYLCASSTGLGQPQHFGDGTRLSIL.

V gene TRBV20-1 combines with J gene TRBJ1-1; D ambiguous. Trimming took off 3 bases at V and 10 bases at J, with 12 bases between the two ends. There are 11 residues in the CDR3. The V gene's germline CDR1 is DFQATT and CDR2 SNEGSKA (reference sequence). The CDR3 nucleotides read TGCAGTGCTAGTCTCGGGAGAGGAGCTTTCTTT. Encoded protein: CSASLGRGAFF.

This chain uses TRBV7-2 with TRBJ2-1; 14 nucleotides match TRBD2. The CDR3 spans 18 residues. V gave up 0 bases and J gave up 2 bases; unmatched junction bases: 3. Germline-derived CDR1 and CDR2 are SGHTA and FQGNSA. The CDR3 region has the DNA TGTGCCAGCAGCTTAGCGCAGACTAGCGGGGGGGCCTACAATGAGCAGTTCTTC. Translation: CASSLAQTSGGAYNEQFF. Based on the CDR3 plus reference TRBV7-2 and TRBJ2-1, the full variable domain is GAGVSQSPSNKVTEKGKDVELRCDPISGHTALYWYRQSLGQGLEFLIYFQGNSAPDKSGLPSDRFSAERTGGSVSTLTIQRTQQEDSAVYLCASSLAQTSGGAYNEQFFGPGTRLTVL.

This clonotype appeared many times. The genes are TRBV19 and TRBJ1-2; D possibly corresponds to TRBD1 (5 bases). CDR1 and CDR2 from the germline V gene are LNHDA and SQIVND (reference sequence). V was cut by 3 bases and J by 4 bases, with 12 bases left in between. This CDR3 has 14 amino acids. The CDR3 spells CASSIVGGTYGYTF. CDR3 in DNA: TGTGCCAGTAGTATTGTCGGGGGGACCTATGGCTACACCTTC.

The chain carries TRBV12-3 or TRBV12-4 and TRBJ2-7; 16 nucleotides agree with TRBD2. The length of the CDR3 is 15 residues. Trimming took 4 bases from V and 4 from J; bases not matched to a gene: 1. The CDR3 loop reads CASSSGLAGGYEQYF. CDR3 bases: TGTGCCAGCAGTTCGGGACTAGCGGGAGGGTACGAGCAGTACTTC.

V gene TRBV3-1 combines with J gene TRBJ2-1; D is undetermined. Germline V gives CDR1 LGHDT, CDR2 YNNKEL (reference sequence). The ends were cut back, 0 bases at V and 3 bases at J, with 9 bases in the middle. CDR3 length: 15 residues. Written as DNA, the CDR3 is TGTGCCAGCAGCCAAGATCAAGGGCTCTACAATGAGCAGTTCTTC. It codes for CASSQDQGLYNEQFF.

This clonotype was counted between two and nine times. This chain connects TRBV24-1 to TRBJ2-7; a possible D gene is TRBD2 (5 bases). The V end was cut by 11 bases, the J end by 0 bases, with 16 bases between. The CDR3 has 14 amino acids. Germline V gene data show CDR1 as KGHDR and CDR2 as SFDVKD. The CDR3 bases are TGTGCCAGACCCGCTGGTGGAGGCTCCTACGAGCAGTACTTC. Translated: CARPAGGGSYEQYF.

This clonotype was counted a few times. The chain has TRBV20-1 and TRBJ1-2; tentative D call: TRBD1 (6 bases). The CDR3 is 13 residues long. Germline V lookup: CDR1 DFQATT, CDR2 SNEGSKA (reference sequence). Trimming pared 0 bases from V and 8 bases from J, leaving 13 bases between. This CDR3 is CSARDPRGGGYTF. CDR3 DNA sequence: TGCAGTGCTAGAGATCCCAGGGGTGGGGGCTACACCTTC.

This clonotype has a count of ten or more. The CDR3: CASSPRGGTSVYEQYF. In nucleotides, the CDR3 is TGTGCCAGCAGCCCTCGAGGGGGGACTAGTGTCTACGAGCAGTACTTC. The genes are TRBV7-8 and TRBJ2-7, with TRBD2 matching over 8 bases. The CDR3 contains 16 residues. Germline lookup yields CDR1 SGHVS and CDR2 FQNEAQ. The trim removed 5 bases at V and 3 bases at J, leaving 12 bases unmatched.

The genes are TRBV5-1 and TRBJ2-5; 7 bases are a match to TRBD1. Germline V gives CDR1 SGHRS, CDR2 YFSETQ. CDR3 size: 14 residues. The ends lost 0 bases at V and 2 bases at J; junction bases unmatched: 1. CDR3: CASSLAGQQETQYF. The DNA of the CDR3 is TGCGCCAGCAGCTTGGCGGGACAGCAAGAGACCCAGTACTTC.

This clonotype was seen at least ten times. This chain connects TRBV20-1 to TRBJ1-2; 11 bases fit TRBD1. CDR1 DFQATT and CDR2 SNEGSKA come from the germline V gene (reference sequence). V lost 3 bases, J lost 8 bases, and 5 bases stayed unmatched. This CDR3 region has 13 residues. CDR3 region: CSASGTGGRGYTF. The CDR3 DNA reads as TGCAGTGCTAGTGGGACAGGGGGAAGGGGCTACACCTTC.

The rearrangement uses TRBV10-3 and TRBJ1-2; perhaps TRBD1 as D (5 bases). Trimming left V 6 bases short and J 8 bases short, with 10 bases between. CDR1 and CDR2 from the germline V gene are ENHRY and SYGVKD. The CDR3 is made up of 11 amino acids. CDR3 sequence (DNA): TGTGCCATCAGCGGGACGGAGGGCTACACCTTC. Residues: CAISGTEGYTF.

Note on this clonotype: Without the conserved terminal phenylalanine or tryptophan, this CDR3 likely stems from a read error. The V call is TRBV2, the J call TRBJ2-5, with D perhaps assigned TRBD1 or TRBD2 (6 bases each). V was trimmed by 6 bases and J by 5 bases, leaving 16 bases between them. This CDR3 is 14 amino acids long. Germline V lookup: CDR1 SNHLY, CDR2 FYNNEI. The CDR3 DNA reads as TGTGCCAGCAGCACCAGCCAGGGGAGGGAGACCCAGTACCTC. This sequence encodes CASSTSQGRETQYL.

This clonotype occurred many times. The chain has TRBV12-3 or TRBV12-4 and TRBJ1-2; possible D gene TRBD1, 6 bases. V was clipped by 6 bases and J by 2 bases, with 10 bases between them. The CDR3 consists of 13 residues. DNA of the CDR3: TGTGCCAGCAGCTACGGACAGAACTATGGCTACACCTTC. The encoded protein is CASSYGQNYGYTF.

This clonotype has just a few counts. V and J are TRBV6-1 and TRBJ1-2; no definite D call. From germline, CDR1 is MNHNS and CDR2 SASEGT. The CDR3 has 14 residues. The ends were cut back, 6 bases at V and 3 bases at J, with 14 bases in the middle. CDR3 amino acids: CASRNPGRDYGYTF. As DNA, the CDR3 is TGTGCCAGCAGGAACCCAGGTCGGGACTATGGCTACACCTTC.

The chain employs TRBV7-8 and TRBJ2-2; perhaps TRBD1 as D (6 bases). There are 16 residues in the CDR3. The ends were cut back, 4 bases at V and 5 bases at J, with 17 bases in the middle. Germline V gene lookup returns CDR1 SGHVS and CDR2 FQNEAQ. CDR3 amino acids: CASSSDRRPATGELFF. For the CDR3, the DNA is TGTGCCAGCAGCTCAGACAGGCGACCAGCTACCGGGGAGCTGTTTTTT.

This clonotype was detected once. The chain carries TRBV2 and TRBJ1-2; no clear D gene. This CDR3 comprises 11 residues. Trimming cost V 6 bases and J 8 bases, with 10 bases left between them. Germline CDR1 SNHLY, CDR2 FYNNEI. CDR3 loop: CASREGFGYTF. DNA for the CDR3: TGTGCCAGCAGAGAGGGATTCGGCTACACCTTC.

The chain couples TRBV19 to TRBJ1-2; TRBD1 aligns across 8 bases. The CDR3 spans 13 residues. V dropped 8 bases and J dropped 2; count of bases not matched to a gene: 4. The germline gives CDR1 LNHDA, CDR2 SQIVND (reference sequence). CDR3 sequence (DNA): TGTGCCAGTGGTGACAGGGGCAACTATGGCTACACCTTC. Protein: CASGDRGNYGYTF.

With regard to this clonotype: A single base separates this from a much larger clone, so it may be a read error. The CDR3 is CASSPSPREETQYF. CDR3 coding DNA: TGTGCCAGCAGCCCTTCCCCCCGGGAAGAGACCCAGTACTTC. The rearrangement links TRBV2 to TRBJ2-5; no reliable D call. Germline CDR1 SNHLY, CDR2 FYNNEI. The CDR3 runs 14 residues. V lost 6 bases, J lost 3 bases, and 14 bases lay in between.

The V call is TRBV25-1, the J call TRBJ2-7; 12 bases match TRBD2. The junction had 6 bases not matched to a gene; V was cut back by 5 bases and J by 4 bases. Germline V lookup: CDR1 MGHDK, CDR2 SYGVNS. The CDR3 runs to 15 residues. The CDR3 nucleotides are TGTGCCAGCAGTCTGACTGGACTAGCGGGATACGAGCAGTACTTC. Translation gives CASSLTGLAGYEQYF.

The V and J genes are TRBV29-1 and TRBJ2-3, with TRBD2 identical over 10 bases. CDR3 length: 14 residues. Losses at the gene ends were 8 bases for V and 1 base for J; bases not matched to a gene: 6. Germline loops: CDR1 SQVTM, CDR2 ANQGSEA. The CDR3: CSSRTSGGTDTQYF. CDR3 bases: TGCAGCTCACGGACTAGCGGTGGCACAGATACGCAGTATTTT.

The chain carries TRBV20-1 and TRBJ1-1; D ambiguous. Germline loops: CDR1 DFQATT, CDR2 SNEGSKA (reference sequence). Trimming shortened V by 0 bases and J by 2 bases, and 13 bases separated the two germline ends. The CDR3 is made up of 15 amino acids. As DNA, the CDR3 is TGCAGTGCTAGAGAGAACAGAGGAATTAACACTGAAGCTTTCTTT. This translates into CSARENRGINTEAFF.

The rearrangement joins TRBV14 to TRBJ1-4, with a weak D call TRBD1 (5 bases). The CDR3 is made up of 16 amino acids. Germline-derived CDR1 and CDR2 are SGHDN and FVKESK. V lost 1 base, J lost 5 bases, and 14 bases lay in between. The CDR3 nucleotides are TGTGCCAGCAGCCAAGGGGTGAAGGCAGGGAATGAAAAACTGTTTTTT. Its protein product is CASSQGVKAGNEKLFF.

In its sample, this clonotype was seen a few times. The chain recombines TRBV2 with TRBJ1-5; 7 nucleotides agree with TRBD1. V shed 7 bases and J 0 bases; nucleotides not matched to a gene: 9. The CDR3 has 16 amino acids. Germline loops: CDR1 SNHLY, CDR2 FYNNEI. CDR3 in amino acids: CASTGPGGYSNQPQHF. The CDR3 nucleotides read TGTGCCAGCACGGGTCCAGGGGGGTATAGCAATCAGCCCCAGCATTTT.

This clonotype was recorded at least ten times. The junction differs from germline at one of its ends, possibly a read error. V gene TRBV15 combines with J gene TRBJ1-2; 8 positions agree with TRBD1. Germline loops: CDR1 LNHNV, CDR2 YYDKDF (reference sequence). CDR3 size: 16 residues. CDR3 sequence: CATSSSGSGTGLLPCF. In nucleotides, the CDR3 is TGTGCCACCAGCAGTTCTGGATCCGGGACAGGTCTCCTCCCTTGCTTC.

This clonotype was seen many times. The rearrangement uses TRBV10-3 and TRBJ2-1; TRBD1 matches at 9 bases. Germline CDR1 ENHRY, CDR2 SYGVKD. V was pared by 6 bases and J by 5 bases, with 5 bases of the junction left unmatched. The CDR3 is 14 residues long. The CDR3 sequence is CAIRPDRGDNEQFF. In nucleotides, the CDR3 is TGTGCCATCAGACCGGACAGGGGCGACAATGAGCAGTTCTTC.

The V gene is TRBV6-2 or TRBV6-3, the J gene TRBJ1-6, with 8 bases matching TRBD1. CDR1 MNHEY and CDR2 SVGEGT come from the germline V gene. Trimming at V came to 7 bases and at J to 7 bases, leaving 6 bases not matched to a gene. The CDR3 length is 14 residues. CDR3 residues: CASKPTGENSPLHF. Here the CDR3 DNA reads TGTGCCAGCAAGCCGACAGGGGAGAATTCACCCCTCCACTTT.

Concerning this clonotype: As the CDR3 is not closed by the conserved phenylalanine or tryptophan, this likely results from a read error. This sequence joins TRBV20-1 and TRBJ1-3; 12 bases are shared with TRBD1. This CDR3 has 14 residues. Germline V gives CDR1 DFQATT, CDR2 SNEGSKA (reference sequence). CDR3 sequence reads: CSAWGQGAGNTIYL. CDR3 DNA sequence: TGCAGTGCTTGGGGACAGGGGGCTGGAAACACTATATATCTT.